This T cell receptor (beta chain) comes out of a study of blood T cells in healthy people across ages. Across the study: For every two T cells, template switching captured about one barcoded beta molecule.

Study conclusions and caveats: Shifts in expanded clonotypes may have been confounded by donor CMV status, which was unknown.

The CDR3 runs to 14 residues. Per germline, CDR1 SGHVS and CDR2 FQNEAQ. Between the trimmed V and J ends, which lost 0 bases and 4 bases, there was a span of 10 bases. This clonotype has a count of ten or more. Its antigen is unidentified. The second PCR ran about 6 to 12 cycles with a sample-barcoded 5' primer and J-beta primers. TCRdb re-analysed the 5' RACE reads in MiXCR, keeping a single row per CDR3 protein. Of roughly 650,000 distinct CDR3 sequences in the sample, approximately 29% are singletons; the top ten hold 15%. Healthy Russian Caucasian donors spanned ages about 6 to 95 years. Each donor gave approximately 9.1 milliliters of peripheral blood.

This receptor was obtained from a woman aged 80 or over in good health. The material sequenced was blood. J is TRBJ2-7 and V is TRBV7-8; perhaps TRBD1 as D (6 bases). In nucleotides, the CDR3 is TGTGCCAGCAGCTTAGCGGACAGTCGGTACGAGCAGTACTTC. Translating gives CASSLADSRYEQYF.